This T cell receptor beta chain was documented in a study of PD-1 blockade in classical Hodgkin lymphoma. Study findings and constraints: A reduction in baseline TCR diversity was reportedly seen in newly diagnosed patients relative to healthy donors.

Concerning this clone: As yet, its antigen is unknown.

Only in-frame clones appear in the TCRdb table, and some are missing; sequencing was by immunoSEQ multiplex PCR. Seen here are fewer than 40,000 clones, 85% to 90% observed once, and the top ten hold 0.2% to 0.25%. Time point reported: newly diagnosed, previously untreated cHL patient sample. Magnetic depletion of unwanted cells isolated CD4+ T cells from thawed PBMCs. Trimming took 7 bases from V and 5 from J; bases not matched to a gene: 8. Per the germline V gene, CDR1 is SGHRS and CDR2 is YFSETQ. The CDR3 consists of 13 residues. Specimen: CD4+ T cells from blood. The origin of this receptor is a human donor with classical Hodgkin lymphoma. The chain links TRBV5-1 to TRBJ2-5; 7 positions match TRBD2. The CDR3 protein is CASGGRLGETQYF. DNA of the CDR3: TGCGCCAGCGGCGGGAGATTAGGGGAGACCCAGTACTTC.